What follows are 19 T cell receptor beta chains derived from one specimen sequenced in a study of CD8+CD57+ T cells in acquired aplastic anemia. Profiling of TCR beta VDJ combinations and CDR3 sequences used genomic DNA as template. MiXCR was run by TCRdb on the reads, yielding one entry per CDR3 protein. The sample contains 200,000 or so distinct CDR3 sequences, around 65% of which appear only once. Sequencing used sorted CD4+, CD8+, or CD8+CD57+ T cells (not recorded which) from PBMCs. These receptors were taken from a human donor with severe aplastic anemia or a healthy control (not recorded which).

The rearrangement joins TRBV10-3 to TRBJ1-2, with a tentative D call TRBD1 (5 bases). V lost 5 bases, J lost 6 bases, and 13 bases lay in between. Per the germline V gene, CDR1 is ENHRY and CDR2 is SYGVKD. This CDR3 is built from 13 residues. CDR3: CAISSRAEDGYTF. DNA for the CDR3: TGTGCCATCAGTAGCAGGGCTGAGGATGGCTACACCTTC.

The CDR3, as DNA: TGTGCCAGCAGCCAAGAGCGTCAGGGCAGGGAAAGCTCCTACGAGCAGTACTTC. Translating it yields CASSQERQGRESSYEQYF. This chain connects TRBV7-2 to TRBJ2-7; possible D gene TRBD1, 5 bases. In germline, CDR1 is SGHTA, CDR2 FQGNSA. The CDR3 totals 18 residues. V lost 5 bases, J lost 0 bases, and 23 bases lay in between.

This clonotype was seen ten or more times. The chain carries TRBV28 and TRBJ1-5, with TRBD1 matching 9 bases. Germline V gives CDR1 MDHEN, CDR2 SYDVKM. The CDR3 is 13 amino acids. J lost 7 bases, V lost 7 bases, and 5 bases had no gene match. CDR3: CASKGQGGQPQHF. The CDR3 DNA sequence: TGTGCCAGCAAGGGACAGGGAGGCCAGCCCCAGCATTTT.

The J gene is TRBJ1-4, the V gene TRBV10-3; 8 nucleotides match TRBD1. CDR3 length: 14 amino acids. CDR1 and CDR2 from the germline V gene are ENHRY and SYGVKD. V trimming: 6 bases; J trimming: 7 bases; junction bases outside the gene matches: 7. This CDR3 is CAIRTGAESEKLFF. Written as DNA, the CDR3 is TGTGCCATCAGGACAGGGGCTGAAAGTGAAAAACTGTTTTTT.

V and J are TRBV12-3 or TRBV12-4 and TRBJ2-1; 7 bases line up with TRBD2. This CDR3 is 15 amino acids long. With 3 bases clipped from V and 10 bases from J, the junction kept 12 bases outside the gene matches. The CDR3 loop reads CASSLESGARVEQFF. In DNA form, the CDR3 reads TGTGCCAGCAGTTTGGAGAGCGGGGCCCGGGTCGAGCAGTTCTTC.

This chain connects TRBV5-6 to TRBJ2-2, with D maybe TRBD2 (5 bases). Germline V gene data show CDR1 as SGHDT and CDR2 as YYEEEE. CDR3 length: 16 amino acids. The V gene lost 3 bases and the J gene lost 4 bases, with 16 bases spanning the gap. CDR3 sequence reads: CASSSRTWIPTGELFF. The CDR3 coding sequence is TGTGCCAGCAGCTCACGGACTTGGATTCCCACCGGGGAGCTGTTTTTT.

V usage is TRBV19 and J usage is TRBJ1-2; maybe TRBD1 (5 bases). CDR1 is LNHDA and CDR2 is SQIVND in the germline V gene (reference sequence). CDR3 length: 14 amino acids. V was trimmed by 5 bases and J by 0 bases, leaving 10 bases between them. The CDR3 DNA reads TGTGCCAGTAGTGCAGGGTCCTCTAACTATGGCTACACCTTC. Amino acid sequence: CASSAGSSNYGYTF.

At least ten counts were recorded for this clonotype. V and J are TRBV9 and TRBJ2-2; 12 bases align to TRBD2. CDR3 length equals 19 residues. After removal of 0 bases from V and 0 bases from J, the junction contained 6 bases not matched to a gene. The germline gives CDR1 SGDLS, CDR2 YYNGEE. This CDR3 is CASSVATSGGETNTGELFF. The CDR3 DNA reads TGTGCCAGCAGCGTAGCGACTAGCGGGGGAGAGACGAACACCGGGGAGCTGTTTTTT.

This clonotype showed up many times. The CDR3 is CASTQGGFYNEQFF. CDR3 nucleotides: TGTGCCAGCACCCAAGGGGGCTTCTACAATGAGCAGTTCTTC. V and J are TRBV6-5 and TRBJ2-1; 7 bases match TRBD1. Per germline, CDR1 MNHEY and CDR2 SVGAGI. This CDR3 comprises 14 residues. After removal of 7 bases from V and 3 bases from J, the junction contained 6 bases not matched to a gene.

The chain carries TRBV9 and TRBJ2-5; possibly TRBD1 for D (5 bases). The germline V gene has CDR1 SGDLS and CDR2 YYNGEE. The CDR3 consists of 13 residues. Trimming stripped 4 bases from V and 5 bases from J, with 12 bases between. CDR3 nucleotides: TGTGCCAGCAGCCCCTCAGGGCGGGAGACCCAGTACTTC. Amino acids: CASSPSGRETQYF.

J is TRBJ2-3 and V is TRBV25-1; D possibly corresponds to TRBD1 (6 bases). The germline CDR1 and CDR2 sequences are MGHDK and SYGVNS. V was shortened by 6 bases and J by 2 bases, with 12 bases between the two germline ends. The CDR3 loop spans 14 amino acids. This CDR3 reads CASRHPGATDTQYF. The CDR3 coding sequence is TGTGCCAGCAGGCATCCAGGGGCCACAGATACGCAGTATTTT.

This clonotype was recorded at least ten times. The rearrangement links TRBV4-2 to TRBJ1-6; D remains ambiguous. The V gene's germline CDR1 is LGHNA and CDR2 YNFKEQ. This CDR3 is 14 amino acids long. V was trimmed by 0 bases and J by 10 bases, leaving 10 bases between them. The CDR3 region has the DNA TGTGCCAGCAGCCAAGATGACGGCGGCTCACCCCTCCACTTT. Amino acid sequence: CASSQDDGGSPLHF.

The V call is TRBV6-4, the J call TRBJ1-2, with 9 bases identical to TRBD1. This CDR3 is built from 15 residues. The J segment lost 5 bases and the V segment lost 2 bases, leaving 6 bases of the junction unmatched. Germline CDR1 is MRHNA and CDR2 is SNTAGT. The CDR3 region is CASSDRGDRVYGYTF. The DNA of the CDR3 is TGTGCCAGCAGTGACAGGGGGGACAGGGTTTATGGCTACACCTTC.

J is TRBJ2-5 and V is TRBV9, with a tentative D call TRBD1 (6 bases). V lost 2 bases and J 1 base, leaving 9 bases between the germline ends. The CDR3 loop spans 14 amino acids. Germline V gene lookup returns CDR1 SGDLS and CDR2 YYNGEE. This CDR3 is CASSVTGPQETQYF. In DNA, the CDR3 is TGTGCCAGCAGCGTCACAGGGCCCCAAGAGACCCAGTACTTC.

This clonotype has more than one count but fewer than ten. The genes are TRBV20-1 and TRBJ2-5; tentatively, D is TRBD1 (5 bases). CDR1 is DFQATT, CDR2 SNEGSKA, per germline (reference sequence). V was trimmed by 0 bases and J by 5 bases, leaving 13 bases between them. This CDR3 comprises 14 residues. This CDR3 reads CSARDGQGRETQYF. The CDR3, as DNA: TGCAGTGCTAGAGACGGGCAGGGCCGGGAGACCCAGTACTTC.

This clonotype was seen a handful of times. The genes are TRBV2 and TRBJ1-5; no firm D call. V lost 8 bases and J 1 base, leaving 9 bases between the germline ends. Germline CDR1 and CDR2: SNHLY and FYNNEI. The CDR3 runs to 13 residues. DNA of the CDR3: TGTGCCAGCGGCCGGGAGAGCAATCAGCCCCAGCATTTT. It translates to CASGRESNQPQHF.

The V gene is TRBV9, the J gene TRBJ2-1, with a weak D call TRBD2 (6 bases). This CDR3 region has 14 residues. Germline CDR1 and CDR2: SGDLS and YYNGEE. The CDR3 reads CVPGPSEEDNEQFF. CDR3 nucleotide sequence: TGTGTCCCTGGCCCTAGCGAGGAAGACAATGAGCAGTTCTTC.

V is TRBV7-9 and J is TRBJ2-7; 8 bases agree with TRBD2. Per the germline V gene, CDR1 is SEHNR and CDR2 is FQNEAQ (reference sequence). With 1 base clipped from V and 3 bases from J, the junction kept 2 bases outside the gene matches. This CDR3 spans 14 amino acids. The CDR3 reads CASSLGREDYEQYF. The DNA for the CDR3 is TGTGCCAGCAGCTTAGGGCGGGAGGACTACGAGCAGTACTTC. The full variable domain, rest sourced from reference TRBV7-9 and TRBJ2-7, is DTGVSQNPRHKITKRGQNVTFRCDPISEHNRLYWYRQTLGQGPEFLTYFQNEAQLEKSRLLSDRFSAERPKGSFSTLEIQRTEQGDSAMYLCASSLGREDYEQYFGPGTRLTVT.

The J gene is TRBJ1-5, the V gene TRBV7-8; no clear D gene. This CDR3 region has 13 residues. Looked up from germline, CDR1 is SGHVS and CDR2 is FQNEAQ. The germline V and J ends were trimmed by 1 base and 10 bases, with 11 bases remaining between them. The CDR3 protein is CASSLGSTGPQHF. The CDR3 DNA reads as TGTGCCAGCAGCTTAGGGAGTACCGGCCCCCAGCATTTT.